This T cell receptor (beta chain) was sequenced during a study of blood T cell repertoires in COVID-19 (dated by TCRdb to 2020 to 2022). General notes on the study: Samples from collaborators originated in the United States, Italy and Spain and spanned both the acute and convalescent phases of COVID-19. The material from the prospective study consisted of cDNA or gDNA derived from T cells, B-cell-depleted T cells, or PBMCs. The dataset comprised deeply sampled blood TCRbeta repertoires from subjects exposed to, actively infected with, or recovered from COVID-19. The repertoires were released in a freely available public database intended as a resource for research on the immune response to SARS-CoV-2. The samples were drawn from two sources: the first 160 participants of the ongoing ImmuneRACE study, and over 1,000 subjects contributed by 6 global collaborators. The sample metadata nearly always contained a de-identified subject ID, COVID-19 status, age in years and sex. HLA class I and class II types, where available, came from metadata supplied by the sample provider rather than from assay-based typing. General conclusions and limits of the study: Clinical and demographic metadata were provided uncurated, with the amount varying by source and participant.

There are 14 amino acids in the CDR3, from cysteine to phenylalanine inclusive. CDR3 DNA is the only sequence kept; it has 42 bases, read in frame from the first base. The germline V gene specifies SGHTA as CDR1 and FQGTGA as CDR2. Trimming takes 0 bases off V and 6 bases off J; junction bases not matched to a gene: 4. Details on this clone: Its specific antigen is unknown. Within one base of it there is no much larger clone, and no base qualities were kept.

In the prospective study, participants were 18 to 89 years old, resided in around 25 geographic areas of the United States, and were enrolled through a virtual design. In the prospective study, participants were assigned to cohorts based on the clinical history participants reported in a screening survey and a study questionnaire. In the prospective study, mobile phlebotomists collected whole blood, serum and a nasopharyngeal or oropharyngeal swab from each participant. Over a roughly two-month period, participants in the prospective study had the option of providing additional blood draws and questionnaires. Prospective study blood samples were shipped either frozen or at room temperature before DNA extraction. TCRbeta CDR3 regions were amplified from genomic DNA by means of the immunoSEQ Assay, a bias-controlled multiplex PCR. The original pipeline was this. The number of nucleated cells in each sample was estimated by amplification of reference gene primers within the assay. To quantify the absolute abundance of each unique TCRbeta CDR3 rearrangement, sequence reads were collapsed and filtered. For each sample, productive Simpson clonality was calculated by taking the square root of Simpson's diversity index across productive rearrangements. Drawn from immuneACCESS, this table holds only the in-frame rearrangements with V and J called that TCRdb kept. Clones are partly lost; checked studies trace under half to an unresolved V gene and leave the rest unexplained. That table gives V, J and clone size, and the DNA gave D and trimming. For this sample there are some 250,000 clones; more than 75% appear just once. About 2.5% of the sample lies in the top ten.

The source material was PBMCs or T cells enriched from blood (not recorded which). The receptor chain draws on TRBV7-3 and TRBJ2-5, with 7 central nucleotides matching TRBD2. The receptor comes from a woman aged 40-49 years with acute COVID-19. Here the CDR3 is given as CASSLTGGSKTQYF. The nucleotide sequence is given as TGTGCCAGCAGCTTAACCGGGGGGTCGAAGACCCAGTACTTC.